These 21 T cell receptor beta chains were sequenced from one sample in a study of cytomegalovirus exposure and HLA in healthy donors. 13 Jbeta primers and 60 Vbeta primers were used for the PCR. The repertoire was sequenced with immunoSEQ multiplex PCR; TCRdb's copy has only in-frame clones and lacks some. The sample has about 130,000 clones; 80% are singletons. Material for sequencing was PBMCs. Receptor source: a man aged 25-45 years in good health.

The CDR3 sequence: CAWSRTGSGNTIYF. As DNA, the CDR3 is TGTGCCTGGAGTCGGACAGGCTCCGGAAACACCATATATTTT. V is TRBV30 and J is TRBJ1-3, with 7 bases identical to TRBD1. Germline V gene data show CDR1 as GTSNPN and CDR2 as SVGIG (reference sequence). CDR3 size: 14 residues. The junction had 5 bases not matched to a gene; V was cut back by 2 bases and J by 4 bases.

The chain links TRBV9 to TRBJ2-7; D gene unclear. Germline assignment: CDR1 SGDLS and CDR2 YYNGEE. The V end was cut by 3 bases, the J end by 0 bases, with 10 bases between. The CDR3 is 14 residues long. The CDR3 region is CASSAQLSSYEQYF. In DNA, the CDR3 is TGTGCCAGCAGCGCCCAATTGAGCTCCTACGAGCAGTACTTC.

This clone was recorded once. This sequence joins TRBV28 and TRBJ2-3, with 7 positions matching TRBD2. Germline-derived CDR1 and CDR2 are MDHEN and SYDVKM. V shed 0 bases, J shed 8 bases, and the junction held 5 bases outside the gene matches. The CDR3 consists of 14 residues. CDR3 region: CASSLWRERGTQYF. CDR3 DNA sequence: TGTGCCAGCAGTTTATGGCGGGAGAGGGGTACGCAGTATTTT.

CDR3 sequence (DNA): TGTGCCAGTAGTCAGACAAATTTTAATAGGCAGTTCTTC. This gives the protein CASSQTNFNRQFF. The rearrangement uses TRBV19 and TRBJ2-1; D gene unclear. The CDR3 runs to 13 residues. V lost 5 bases, J lost 12 bases, and 17 bases lay in between. CDR1 and CDR2 from the germline V gene are LNHDA and SQIVND (reference sequence).

The genes are TRBV5-1 and TRBJ2-7; D may be TRBD2 (6 bases). V was trimmed by 3 bases and J by 2 bases, leaving 9 bases between them. The germline V gene encodes CDR1 SGHRS and CDR2 YFSETQ. The CDR3 extends over 13 amino acids. DNA of the CDR3: TGCGCCAGCAGCTCGGGACTTCCCTACGAGCAGTACTTC. Translating it yields CASSSGLPYEQYF.

The V gene is TRBV6-5, the J gene TRBJ2-7; 7 bases match TRBD2. Germline CDR1 MNHEY, CDR2 SVGAGI. The CDR3 is 15 residues long. V lost 6 bases to trimming and J lost 4 bases; unmatched junction nucleotides: 12. In DNA form, the CDR3 reads TGTGCCAGCAGCGATTCGACTAGCACTGGATACGAGCAGTACTTC. Translation: CASSDSTSTGYEQYF.

The genes are TRBV7-2 and TRBJ1-5; TRBD1 is a possible D gene (5 bases). This CDR3 region has 14 residues. V was pared by 5 bases and J by 7 bases, with 15 bases between. Germline assignment: CDR1 SGHTA and CDR2 FQGNSA. The CDR3 sequence: CASSPRRGAQPQHF. CDR3 nucleotides: TGTGCCAGCAGCCCGAGGCGGGGCGCGCAGCCCCAGCATTTT.

J is TRBJ2-3 and V is TRBV7-9, with D possibly being TRBD1 (5 bases). CDR1 is SEHNR, CDR2 FQNEAQ, per germline (reference sequence). V lost 5 bases and J 4 bases, leaving 10 bases between the germline ends. There are 13 residues in the CDR3. The CDR3 nucleotides read TGTGCCAGCAGCCCAGGGCATTCAGATACGCAGTATTTT. It codes for CASSPGHSDTQYF. Supplemented by reference TRBV7-9 and TRBJ2-3, the full variable domain reads DTGVSQNPRHKITKRGQNVTFRCDPISEHNRLYWYRQTLGQGPEFLTYFQNEAQLEKSRLLSDRFSAERPKGSFSTLEIQRTEQGDSAMYLCASSPGHSDTQYFGPGTRLTVL.

This clone turned up a few times. The chain is built from TRBV28 and TRBJ2-7; 11 bases agree with TRBD2. The CDR3 covers 16 residues. Trimming at V came to 6 bases and at J to 2 bases, leaving 9 bases not matched to a gene. Germline CDR1 reads MDHEN; CDR2 reads SYDVKM. CDR3 DNA sequence: TGTGCCAGCAGCCTACCTACTAGCGGGAGCACCTACGAGCAGTACTTC. Its translation: CASSLPTSGSTYEQYF.

The chain carries TRBV7-2 and TRBJ2-3; the match to TRBD2 covers 9 bases. The CDR3 consists of 18 residues. The V segment lost 1 base and the J segment 1 base; nucleotides outside the gene matches: 9. Looked up from germline, CDR1 is SGHTA and CDR2 is FQGNSA. CDR3 nucleotides: TGTGCCAGCAGCTTAGGCCCCTATTTAGCGGGAGGCACAGATACGCAGTATTTT. Encoded protein: CASSLGPYLAGGTDTQYF.

The table lists this clone with a few counts. CDR3 residues: CASSPLWAGGYTF. CDR3 nucleotides: TGTGCCAGCAGCCCATTGTGGGCAGGGGGCTACACCTTC. V usage is TRBV5-8 and J usage is TRBJ1-2, with a possible D match to TRBD1 (5 bases). CDR1 is SGHTS, CDR2 YDEGEE, per germline. This CDR3 is built from 13 residues. Deletions cut 4 bases from V and 8 bases from J, with 15 bases between.

This clone was detected a few times. The genes are TRBV9 and TRBJ2-3, with TRBD1 as a possible D gene (6 bases). V lost 4 bases, J lost 2 bases, and 11 bases lay in between. Per germline, CDR1 SGDLS and CDR2 YYNGEE. The CDR3 runs to 14 residues. The CDR3 bases are TGTGCCAGCAGCCTTACAGGGATCACAGATACGCAGTATTTT. This sequence encodes CASSLTGITDTQYF.

The rearrangement uses TRBV18 and TRBJ1-1, with D unresolved. The CDR3 totals 14 residues. Germline values: CDR1 KGHSH, CDR2 LQKENI. Trimming removed 2 bases at V and 1 base at J, with 8 bases between. CDR3 bases: TGTGCCAGCTCACCATCGGCTAGGAACACTGAAGCTTTCTTT. Amino acid sequence: CASSPSARNTEAFF. The variable domain in full, completed from reference TRBV18 and TRBJ1-1, reads NAGVMQNPRHLVRRRGQEARLRCSPMKGHSHVYWYRQLPEEGLKFMVYLQKENIIDESGMPKERFSAEFPKEGPSILRIQQVVRGDSAAYFCASSPSARNTEAFFGQGTRLTVV.

On this clone itself: Other DNA sequences from this sample encode an identical CDR3 as well. The chain employs TRBV11-2 and TRBJ2-1, with 9 nucleotides matching TRBD1. Germline V lookup: CDR1 SGHAT, CDR2 FQNNGV. The CDR3 length is 15 residues. J lost 8 bases, V lost 4 bases, and 9 bases had no gene match. The CDR3 nucleotides are TGTGCCAGCAGCTCCCCGGACAGGGGACATGATGAGCAGTTCTTC. Translated, it gives CASSSPDRGHDEQFF.

The chain is built from TRBV29-1 and TRBJ1-2; D gene unclear. Looked up from germline, CDR1 is SQVTM and CDR2 is ANQGSEA. This CDR3 has 12 residues. The V gene lost 2 bases and the J gene lost 2 bases, with 6 bases spanning the gap. The CDR3 here is CSVESLNYGYTF. The CDR3 nucleotides are TGCAGCGTTGAAAGTCTAAACTATGGCTACACCTTC.

This chain joins TRBV11-3 and TRBJ2-4, with D tentatively TRBD1 (6 bases). This CDR3 spans 12 amino acids. V lost 5 bases, J lost 8 bases, and 10 bases lay in between. Germline loops: CDR1 SGHNT, CDR2 YENEEA. The CDR3 sequence is CASSPGAHIQYF. CDR3 bases: TGTGCCAGCAGCCCAGGGGCTCACATTCAGTACTTC.

This clone showed up just once. The rearrangement links TRBV30 to TRBJ1-6; no clear D gene. Germline-derived CDR1 and CDR2 are GTSNPN and SVGIG (reference sequence). The CDR3 spans 13 residues. Trimming removed 2 bases at V and 7 bases at J, with 9 bases between. The CDR3, as DNA: TGTGCCTGGAGTCCAGGAACCAATTCACCCCTCCACTTT. Translation: CAWSPGTNSPLHF.

V usage is TRBV5-8 and J usage is TRBJ2-1; 12 nucleotides line up with TRBD2. This CDR3 has 18 residues. Germline lookup yields CDR1 SGHTS and CDR2 YDEGEE. The V segment lost 2 bases and the J segment 0 bases; nucleotides outside the gene matches: 6. CDR3 sequence (DNA): TGTGCCAGCAGCTTTGGGACTAGCGGGCCGGGCTCCTACAATGAGCAGTTCTTC. Protein: CASSFGTSGPGSYNEQFF. Using reference TRBV5-8 and TRBJ2-1 for the parts outside the CDR3, the full variable domain is EAGVTQSPTHLIKTRGQQATLRCSPISGHTSVYWYQQALGLGLQFLLWYDEGEERNRGNFPPRFSGRQFPNYSSELNVNALELEDSALYLCASSFGTSGPGSYNEQFFGPGTRLTVL.

The chain joins TRBV6-6 to TRBJ1-5, with a weak D call TRBD1 (5 bases). V was cut by 5 bases and J by 8 bases, with 16 bases left in between. The CDR3 extends over 14 amino acids. CDR1 and CDR2 from the germline V gene are MNHNY and SVGAGI (reference sequence). DNA for the CDR3: TGTGCCAGCAGTCCCGGGAGAGGGACGGAGCCCCAGCATTTT. The encoded protein is CASSPGRGTEPQHF.

The chain carries TRBV2 and TRBJ2-1; 10 bases fit TRBD2. J was trimmed by 12 bases and V by 5 bases; bases with no gene match: 7. Germline CDR1 SNHLY, CDR2 FYNNEI. The CDR3 loop spans 13 amino acids. CDR3 nucleotides: TGTGCCAGCAGTTCTCCTAGCGGGAGCGTGCAGTTCTTC. Translating it yields CASSSPSGSVQFF.

J is TRBJ1-1 and V is TRBV5-6; D is unresolved. Trimming removed 4 bases from V and 1 base from J, with 8 bases in between. Germline V gene data show CDR1 as SGHDT and CDR2 as YYEEEE. There are 13 residues in the CDR3. For the CDR3, the DNA is TGTGCCAGCAGCCTGCGCCCGAACACTGAAGCTTTCTTT. Amino acids: CASSLRPNTEAFF.